Sequencing of this TCR beta chain was carried out in a study of response to subunit inactivated influenza vaccine. TCRdb re-analysed the RT-PCR reads in MiXCR, keeping a single row per CDR3 protein. The data show just under 550,000 distinct CDR3 sequences, roughly a quarter seen once. Trimming shortened V by 0 bases and J by 1 base, and 12 bases separated the two germline ends. This CDR3 has 17 amino acids. In germline, CDR1 is MNHEY, CDR2 SVGAGI. These data are also associated with another study on T cells expressing NK-cell markers. This second report adds: UMI-tagged 5'RACE template switching yielded the TCR beta cDNA. It was sorted CD3+CD56-NKG2C+, CD3+CD56+NKG2C- and CD3+CD56+NKG2C+ T cells that provided the TCR beta repertoires. Eight donors were sequenced, of whom seven were HCMV-seropositive, while the remaining one was HCMV-seronegative.

The source was CD4+ T cells sorted from PBMCs, collected 11 to 12 days after vaccination. The V call is TRBV6-5, the J call TRBJ2-2; D remains ambiguous. The clonotype was recovered from a man aged 50 or older who received an inactivated influenza vaccine. CDR3: CASSYSKGVGNTGELFF. The CDR3 DNA is TGTGCCAGCAGTTACTCTAAGGGCGTCGGGAACACCGGGGAGCTGTTTTTT.